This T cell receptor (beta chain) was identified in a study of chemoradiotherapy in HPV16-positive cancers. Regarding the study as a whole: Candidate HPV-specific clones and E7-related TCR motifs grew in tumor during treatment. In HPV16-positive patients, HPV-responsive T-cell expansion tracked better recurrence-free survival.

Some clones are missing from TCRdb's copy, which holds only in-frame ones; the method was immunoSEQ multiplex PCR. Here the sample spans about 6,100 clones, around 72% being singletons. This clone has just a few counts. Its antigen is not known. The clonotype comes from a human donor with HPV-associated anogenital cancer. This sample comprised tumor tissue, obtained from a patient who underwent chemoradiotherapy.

The CDR3 protein is CAISRGGALGETQYF. DNA for the CDR3: TGTGCCATCAGCCGAGGAGGGGCCCTGGGGGAGACCCAGTACTTC. The chain joins TRBV10-3 to TRBJ2-5; perhaps TRBD2 as D (6 bases). CDR3 length: 15 amino acids. Trimming removed 6 bases at V and 5 bases at J, with 19 bases between. Germline V gene lookup returns CDR1 ENHRY and CDR2 SYGVKD.